The 19 T cell receptor beta chains below come from one sample, sequenced in a study of radiotherapy plus CTLA-4 blockade in lung cancer. Profiling relied on immunoSEQ multiplex PCR, and the TCRdb table lists in-frame clones only, not all of them. The sample lists 75,000 or so clones; around 73% were seen once. The sequenced sample was peripheral blood, obtained from a patient treated with radiotherapy plus ipilimumab. Receptors were obtained from a human donor with non-small cell lung cancer who had a complete response to radiotherapy plus ipilimumab.

This rearrangement joins TRBV7-9 to TRBJ2-5, with TRBD1 matching over 12 bases. The CDR3 is made up of 15 amino acids. Germline V gene lookup returns CDR1 SEHNR and CDR2 FQNEAQ (reference sequence). The junction had 5 bases not matched to a gene; V was cut back by 5 bases and J by 4 bases. In DNA form, the CDR3 reads TGTGCCAGCAGCCAGGGGACAGGGGGCGCAGAGACCCAGTACTTC. Translation: CASSQGTGGAETQYF. Using reference TRBV7-9 and TRBJ2-5 for the parts outside the CDR3, the full variable domain is DTGVSQNPRHKITKRGQNVTFRCDPISEHNRLYWYRQTLGQGPEFLTYFQNEAQLEKSRLLSDRFSAERPKGSFSTLEIQRTEQGDSAMYLCASSQGTGGAETQYFGPGTRLLVL.

The genes are TRBV5-1 and TRBJ2-3; D uncertain. CDR1 is SGHRS, CDR2 YFSETQ, per germline. The CDR3 loop spans 15 amino acids. V lost 4 bases and J lost 0, with 12 bases in between. The CDR3 nucleotides are TGCGCCAGCAGCCCCCGGAGAGGTAGCACAGATACGCAGTATTTT. Protein: CASSPRRGSTDTQYF.

The count of this clone is one. The rearrangement links TRBV5-1 to TRBJ2-5; TRBD1 agrees at 7 bases. The ends lost 0 bases at V and 1 base at J; junction bases unmatched: 3. The CDR3 length is 15 residues. Germline CDR1 reads SGHRS; CDR2 reads YFSETQ. The CDR3 spells CASSLGQGRQETQYF. Here the CDR3 DNA reads TGCGCCAGCAGCTTGGGACAGGGACGCCAAGAGACCCAGTACTTC.

In DNA, the CDR3 is TGTGCCTGGGGACATGGGGATGGCAATCAGCCCCAGCATTTT. This codes for CAWGHGDGNQPQHF. The chain joins TRBV30 to TRBJ1-5, with a possible D match to TRBD1 (5 bases). The CDR3 is made up of 14 amino acids. V lost 5 bases and J lost 2, with 13 bases in between. In germline, CDR1 is GTSNPN, CDR2 SVGIG (reference sequence). The full variable domain, with the rest looked up from reference TRBV30 and TRBJ1-5, is SQTIHQWPATLVQPVGSPLSLECTVEGTSNPNLYWYRQAAGRGLQLLFYSVGIGQISSEVPQNLSASRPQDRQFILSSKKLLLSDSGFYLCAWGHGDGNQPQHFGDGTRLSIL.

In its sample, this clone was seen once. The rearrangement joins TRBV5-1 to TRBJ1-5; tentatively, D is TRBD1 (5 bases). In germline, CDR1 is SGHRS, CDR2 YFSETQ. The V gene lost 4 bases and the J gene lost 2 bases, with 16 bases spanning the gap. This CDR3 is 16 amino acids long. The CDR3 nucleotides are TGCGCCAGCAGCCGGGACGGATCAAGGGGCAATCAGCCCCAGCATTTT. Protein: CASSRDGSRGNQPQHF.

The CDR3 loop reads CASRVTGEQYV. The CDR3 DNA reads TGTGCCAGCCGCGTGACTGGCGAGCAGTACGTC. V usage is TRBV7-6 and J usage is TRBJ2-7; D remains ambiguous. V shed 8 bases and J shed 6 bases, with 11 bases lying between them. The CDR3 extends over 11 amino acids. Germline V gene data show CDR1 as SGHVS and CDR2 as FNYEAQ.

This clone has just one count. The CDR3 reads CASSLGWGVKNTEAFF. In DNA, the CDR3 is TGTGCCAGCAGCTTAGGCTGGGGGGTAAAGAACACTGAAGCTTTCTTT. V gene TRBV11-2 combines with J gene TRBJ1-1; TRBD1 is a possible D gene (5 bases). Germline CDR1 is SGHAT and CDR2 is FQNNGV. The CDR3 has 16 amino acids. The V end lost 1 base, the J end lost 1 base, and 13 bases lay between the germline ends.

The chain employs TRBV4-1 and TRBJ1-6; D may be TRBD1 (5 bases). The germline V gene encodes CDR1 MGHRA and CDR2 YSYEKL. With 1 base removed from V and 9 bases from J, the gap between germline ends came to 10 bases. The CDR3 loop spans 14 amino acids. The CDR3 loop is CASSQGTTFSPLHF. CDR3 nucleotides: TGCGCCAGCAGCCAAGGGACAACTTTTTCACCCCTCCACTTT.

The chain carries TRBV27 and TRBJ2-7; 9 bases are shared with TRBD1. The ends lost 6 bases at V and 4 bases at J; junction bases unmatched: 7. The CDR3 runs to 14 residues. Per the germline V gene, CDR1 is MNHEY and CDR2 is SMNVEV (reference sequence). For the CDR3, the DNA is TGTGCCAGCAGGTCTACAGGGGGCCGATACGAGCAGTACTTC. Residues: CASRSTGGRYEQYF.

The genes are TRBV7-9 and TRBJ1-4, with 10 bases identical to TRBD1. The germline V gene has CDR1 SEHNR and CDR2 FQNEAQ (reference sequence). The CDR3 has 14 residues. V shed 6 bases, J shed 6 bases, and the junction held 4 bases outside the gene matches. This chain's CDR3 is CASRPGTGDEKLFF. In nucleotides, the CDR3 is TGTGCCAGCAGGCCCGGGACAGGGGATGAAAAACTGTTTTTT.

V and J are TRBV9 and TRBJ2-1; D remains unclear. Between the trimmed V and J ends, which lost 3 bases and 4 bases, there was a span of 8 bases. Germline values: CDR1 SGDLS, CDR2 YYNGEE. The length of the CDR3 is 13 residues. Written as DNA, the CDR3 is TGTGCCAGCAGCGCCCTTGCATACAATGAGCAGTTCTTC. It codes for CASSALAYNEQFF.

V is TRBV15 and J is TRBJ2-5; D is ambiguous. CDR1 is LNHNV and CDR2 is YYDKDF in the germline V gene (reference sequence). V gave up 0 bases and J gave up 2 bases, with 10 bases separating them. The CDR3 totals 15 residues. The CDR3 protein is CATSRDKQKQETQYF. The CDR3 DNA follows: TGTGCCACCAGCAGAGACAAACAGAAACAAGAGACCCAGTACTTC.

The J gene is TRBJ1-4, the V gene TRBV30, with D unresolved. The CDR3 spans 13 residues. Germline CDR1 GTSNPN, CDR2 SVGIG (reference sequence). The ends were cut back, 0 bases at V and 4 bases at J, with 6 bases in the middle. CDR3 coding DNA: TGTGCCTGGAGTGTCAGTTTTAATGAAAAACTGTTTTTT. Protein product: CAWSVSFNEKLFF.

The chain carries TRBV5-1 and TRBJ1-4, with TRBD1 identical over 7 bases. The CDR3 totals 18 residues. Germline V CDR1 and CDR2: SGHRS, YFSETQ. J lost 8 bases, V lost 0 bases, and 16 bases had no gene match. The CDR3 loop is CASSLASSRDSQGEKLFF. The CDR3 DNA reads as TGCGCCAGCAGCTTGGCCTCGAGCCGGGACAGTCAAGGAGAAAAACTGTTTTTT.

The table lists this clone with a few counts. The V call is TRBV19, the J call TRBJ2-7; tentatively, D is TRBD2 (6 bases). CDR3 size: 14 residues. Per the germline V gene, CDR1 is LNHDA and CDR2 is SQIVND (reference sequence). The V end lost 5 bases, the J end lost 1 base, and 12 bases lay between the germline ends. For the CDR3, the DNA is TGTGCCAGTAGTCAGGCGGGGCAGTCCTACGAGCAGTACTTC. This encodes CASSQAGQSYEQYF.

The chain joins TRBV19 to TRBJ2-4; D may be TRBD1 or TRBD2 (5 bases each). The CDR3 has 14 residues. Per germline, CDR1 LNHDA and CDR2 SQIVND (reference sequence). V was shortened by 2 bases and J by 5 bases, with 10 bases between the two germline ends. The chain's CDR3 is CASSIRDGQNIQYF. The CDR3 nucleotides read TGTGCCAGTAGTATAAGGGACGGGCAAAACATTCAGTACTTC.

This chain connects TRBV5-4 to TRBJ1-2; a weak D match, TRBD1 (5 bases). Germline V gives CDR1 SGHNT, CDR2 YYREEE (reference sequence). Trimming left V 2 bases short and J 4 bases short, with 6 bases between. The CDR3 is 12 residues long. DNA of the CDR3: TGTGCCAGCAGCTTAGACAGCTATGGCTACACCTTC. Residues: CASSLDSYGYTF.

The chain carries TRBV7-2 and TRBJ2-7, with TRBD1 matching over 9 bases. The CDR3 sequence is 15 residues long. Germline V gene sequence: CDR1 SGHTA, CDR2 FQGNSA. The trim removed 5 bases at V and 3 bases at J, leaving 8 bases unmatched. The DNA for the CDR3 is TGTGCCAGCAGCCCGGGGACAGGGAGTCGCTACGAGCAGTACTTC. Residues: CASSPGTGSRYEQYF.

The rearrangement joins TRBV7-2 to TRBJ1-6; tentatively, D is TRBD1 (6 bases). The germline V and J ends were trimmed by 5 bases and 7 bases, with 12 bases remaining between them. Germline V CDR1 and CDR2: SGHTA, FQGNSA. CDR3 length equals 14 residues. CDR3 amino acids: CASSSQGMNSPLHF. The CDR3 DNA reads as TGTGCCAGCAGCAGTCAGGGGATGAATTCACCCCTCCACTTT.